These T cell receptor beta chains were read from a single sample in a study of identical twins. TCRdb recomputed calls from the 5' RACE reads with MiXCR, one row per CDR3 protein. The sample includes approximately 690,000 distinct CDR3 sequences, 5.5% to 7.5% of them seen just once. Sequencing was carried out using naive T cells sorted from blood. These TCRs come from a man in his late teens or twenties in good health. Both conserved end residues are part of each CDR3. Fields, in order: J gene, D gene, V gene, clone size, CDR3 DNA, CDR3 protein. The D gene is left open where the match is weak. Clone size is shown for a subset of rows, as once, few, many or a class of expanded clone.

TRBJ2-2 - TRBV29-1 many TGCAGCGTGTTGGCCGGGGAGCTGTTTTTT CSVLAGELFF
TRBJ2-7 TRBD2 TRBV5-6 many TGTGCCAGCAGCTCCCAGCCTAGCGGCTATTACGAGCAGTACTTC CASSSQPSGYYEQYF
TRBJ1-4 TRBD1 TRBV20-1 - TGCAGTGCGAGGGGGCGTGAACTGTTTTTT CSARGRELFF
TRBJ2-7 - TRBV6-2/TRBV6-3 - TGTGCCAGCAGTTACTTCGGGGTCGGAGCCGAGCAGTACTTC CASSYFGVGAEQYF
TRBJ2-1 - TRBV28 few TGTGCCAGCAGTTTTGAGGGGACCCTACCGTCGACGCAGTTCTTC CASSFEGTLPSTQFF
TRBJ1-5 - TRBV6-5 few TGTGCCAGCAGTTACTCTTCGGGAAATAATCAGCCCCAGCATTTT CASSYSSGNNQPQHF
TRBJ1-2 - TRBV29-1 few TGCAGCGTTGTAGGAAGGGATGGCTACACCTTC CSVVGRDGYTF
TRBJ1-2 TRBD1 TRBV6-1 few TGTGCCACCGCGCGAGGGACAGGGTCTGATGGCTACACCTTC CATARGTGSDGYTF
TRBJ2-7 TRBD1 TRBV3-1 few TGTGCCAGCAGCCAAGGTACCGGGACAGGAGTTTACGAGCAGTACTTC CASSQGTGTGVYEQYF
TRBJ2-1 TRBD2 TRBV6-4 many TGTGCCAGCAGTGATCGGGCGGGAGTCTACAATGAGCAGTTCTTC CASSDRAGVYNEQFF
TRBJ2-5 TRBD2 TRBV24-1 many TGTGCCACCAGTGATCCGGGACTAGCTGAACGAGCGACCCAGTACTTC CATSDPGLAERATQYF
TRBJ1-5 - TRBV20-1 - TGCAGTGCTAGAGGAGGCCAGGAACATCAGCCCCAGCATTTT CSARGGQEHQPQHF
TRBJ1-5 - TRBV12-3/TRBV12-4 many TGTGCCAGCAGAGACCAAGACATGCAGCCCCAGCATTTT CASRDQDMQPQHF
TRBJ2-2 - TRBV9 - TGTGCCAGCAGCCCGTCTGGGGGCCGGGTCGGGGAGCTGTTTTTT CASSPSGGRVGELFF
TRBJ2-1 - TRBV11-2 many TGTGCCAGCAGCTTAGTCGCTAGCGCGAGCTACAATGAGCAGTTCTTC CASSLVASASYNEQFF
TRBJ2-1 - TRBV27 many TGTGCCAGCAGTTCCACCCTGACGAGGACTAAGTGGTCCTACAATGAGCAGTTCTTC CASSSTLTRTKWSYNEQFF
TRBJ2-3 - TRBV20-1 few TGCAGTGCCAGCAGGGAGAGTACGCAGTATTTT CSASRESTQYF
TRBJ2-1 - TRBV11-1 many TGTGCCAGCAGCCCACGGGACACAACCACCCGCTCCTACAATGAGCAGTTCTTC CASSPRDTTTRSYNEQFF
TRBJ1-4 TRBD1 TRBV14 - TGTGCCAGCAGCCAATGGGGACAGGACCCCACAACTAATGAAAAACTGTTTTTT CASSQWGQDPTTNEKLFF
TRBJ1-2 TRBD1 TRBV20-1 many TGCAGTGCTCCCCCAGGGGGGCGCGAGGGAGGCTACACCTTC CSAPPGGREGGYTF
TRBJ1-3 - TRBV7-9 - TGTGCCAGCACCCCCCCCGGGACCTCGGGAAACACCATATATTTT CASTPPGTSGNTIYF
TRBJ1-2 - TRBV6-1 many TGTGCCAGCAGCGGGTCGTTTAACTATGGCTACACCTTC CASSGSFNYGYTF
TRBJ2-3 - TRBV12-3/TRBV12-4 few TGTGCCAGCAGTACCGACAGTCGCCACACAGATACGCAGTATTTT CASSTDSRHTDTQYF
TRBJ1-4 - TRBV20-1 many TGCAGTGCTGGGACCCCCGCGCATGAAAAACTGTTTTTT CSAGTPAHEKLFF
TRBJ1-4 - TRBV25-1 few TGTGCCAGCAGTGAACGCACGACGGGGGGGAGAAGGAATGAAAAACTGTTTTTT CASSERTTGGRRNEKLFF